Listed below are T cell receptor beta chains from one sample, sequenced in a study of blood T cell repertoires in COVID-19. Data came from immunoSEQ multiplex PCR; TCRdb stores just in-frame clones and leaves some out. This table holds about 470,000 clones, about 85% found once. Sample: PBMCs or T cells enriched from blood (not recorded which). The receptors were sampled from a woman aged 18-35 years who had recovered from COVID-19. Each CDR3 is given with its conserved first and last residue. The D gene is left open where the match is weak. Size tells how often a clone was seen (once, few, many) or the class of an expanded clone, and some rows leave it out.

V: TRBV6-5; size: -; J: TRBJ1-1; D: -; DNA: TGTGCCAGCAGTTACTCGATGAACATGAACACTGAAGCTTTCTTT; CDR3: CASSYSMNMNTEAFF
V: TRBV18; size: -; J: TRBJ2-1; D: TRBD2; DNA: TGTGCCAGCTCACCCGACACTAGCGGAGGATACAATGAGCAGTTCTTC; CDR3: CASSPDTSGGYNEQFF
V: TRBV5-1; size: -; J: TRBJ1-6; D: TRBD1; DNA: TGCGCCAGCAGCTTGGGTAGCAGGGGGATGCGTTCACCCCTCCACTTT; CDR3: CASSLGSRGMRSPLHF
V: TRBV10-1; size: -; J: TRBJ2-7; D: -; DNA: TGCGCCAGCAGTGAGTCAGGCGGTTCCACCCCCTACGAGCAGTACTTC; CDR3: CASSESGGSTPYEQYF
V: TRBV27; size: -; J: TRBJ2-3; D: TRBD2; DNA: TGTGCCAGCAGTTTACTAGCGGGGGAGTCAGATACGCAGTATTTT; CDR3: CASSLLAGESDTQYF
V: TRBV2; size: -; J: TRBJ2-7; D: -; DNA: TGTGCCAGCAGTGAATTCAGGGACTACGAGCAGTACTTC; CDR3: CASSEFRDYEQYF
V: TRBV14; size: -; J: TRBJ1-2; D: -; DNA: TGTGCCAGCAGCCCGTCTTCCTATGGCTACACCTTC; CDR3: CASSPSSYGYTF
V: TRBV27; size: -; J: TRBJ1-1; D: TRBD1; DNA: TGTGCCAGCTCTCAGGACAGGGTCAACACTGAAGCTTTCTTT; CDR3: CASSQDRVNTEAFF
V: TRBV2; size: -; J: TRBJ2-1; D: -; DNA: TGTGCCAGCGGGAGGGGGGTATCCTACAATGAGCAGTTCTTC; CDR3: CASGRGVSYNEQFF
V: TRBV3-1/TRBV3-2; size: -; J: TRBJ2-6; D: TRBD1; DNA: TGTGCCAGCAGCCGACTGGGACAGGGAACAGCTGGGGCCAACGTCCTGACTTTC; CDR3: CASSRLGQGTAGANVLTF
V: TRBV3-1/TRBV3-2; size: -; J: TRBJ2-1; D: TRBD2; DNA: TGTGCCAGCAGCCAATTCTCGGCCGCGGGGGGCGCCGCCTACAATGAGCAGTTCTTC; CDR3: CASSQFSAAGGAAYNEQFF
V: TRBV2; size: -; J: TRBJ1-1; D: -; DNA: TGTGCCAGCAGAGCCTCAAGGAACACTGAAGCTTTCTTT; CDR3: CASRASRNTEAFF
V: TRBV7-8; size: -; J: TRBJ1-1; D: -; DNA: TGTGCCAGCAGCTTTTATGGAGTACCGAACACTGAAGCTTTCTTT; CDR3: CASSFYGVPNTEAFF
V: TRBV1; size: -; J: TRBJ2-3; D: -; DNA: TGCACCAGCAGCGTCATGGGGCTAGGGGGCGTTATCACAGATACGCAGTATTTT; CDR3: CTSSVMGLGGVITDTQYF
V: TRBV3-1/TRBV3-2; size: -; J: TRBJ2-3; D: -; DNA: TGTGCCAGCAGCCAATCGGATACGCAGTATTTT; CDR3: CASSQSDTQYF
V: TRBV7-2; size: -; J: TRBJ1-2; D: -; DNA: TGTGCCAGCAGCTCTCGTGCGGGGAGGGGCGATGGCTACACCTTC; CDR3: CASSSRAGRGDGYTF
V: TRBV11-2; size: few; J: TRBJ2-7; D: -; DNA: TGTGCCAGCAGCCTGGGGCAGGATAGCTCCTACGAGCAGTACTTC; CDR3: CASSLGQDSSYEQYF
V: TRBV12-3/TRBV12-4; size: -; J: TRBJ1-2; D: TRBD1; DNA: TGTGCCAGCAGACCGGGACAGGGAGGTGGCTACACCTTC; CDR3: CASRPGQGGGYTF
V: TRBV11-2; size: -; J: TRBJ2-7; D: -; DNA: TGTGCCAGCAGAACTGGGCGGGGGCCCTCCTACGAGCAGTACTTC; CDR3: CASRTGRGPSYEQYF
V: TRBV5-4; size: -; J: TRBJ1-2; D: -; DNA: TGTGCCACCAATAAACAGGGAAACTATGGCTACACCTTC; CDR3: CATNKQGNYGYTF
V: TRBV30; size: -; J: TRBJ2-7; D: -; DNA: TGTGCCTTGACAGGTATAGGGGGTTTTGACTACGAGCAGTACTTC; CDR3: CALTGIGGFDYEQYF
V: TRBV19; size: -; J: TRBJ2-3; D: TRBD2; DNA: TGTGCCAGTAGTCCGACTGGGCTAGCGGGGGGCGCAGATACGCAGTATTTT; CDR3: CASSPTGLAGGADTQYF
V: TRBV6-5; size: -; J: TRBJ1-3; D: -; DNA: TGTGCCAGCAGGGGAGTGGACCCTGGAAACACCATATATTTT; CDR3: CASRGVDPGNTIYF
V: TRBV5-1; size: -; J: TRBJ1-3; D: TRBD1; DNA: TGCGCCAGCAGGCCGTCTACAGGGGGCGAAAACACCATATATTTT; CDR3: CASRPSTGGENTIYF
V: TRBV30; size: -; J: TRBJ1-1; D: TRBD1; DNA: TGTGCCTGGAGCCGGGGACAGGGCGTTGAAGCTTTCTTT; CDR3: CAWSRGQGVEAFF
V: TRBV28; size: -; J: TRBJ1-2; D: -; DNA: TGTGCCAGCAGAAGTAACGGTAACTATGGCTACACCTTC; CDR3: CASRSNGNYGYTF
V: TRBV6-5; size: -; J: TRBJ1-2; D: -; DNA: TGTGCCAGCGGACCTACAGGGATTAACGGCTACACCTTC; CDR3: CASGPTGINGYTF
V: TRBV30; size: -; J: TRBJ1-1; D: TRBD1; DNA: TGTGCCTCACAGGGGGCTGGGACTGAAGCTTTCTTT; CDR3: CASQGAGTEAFF
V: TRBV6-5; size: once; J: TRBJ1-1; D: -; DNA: TGTGCCAGCAGTTACTCCGCCGGGGGTCAGACCACTGAAGCTTTCTTT; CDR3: CASSYSAGGQTTEAFF
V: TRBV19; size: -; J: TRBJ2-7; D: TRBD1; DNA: TGTGCCAGTAGTACCATCACCCAGGGGGCCTACGAGCAGTACTTC; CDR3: CASSTITQGAYEQYF
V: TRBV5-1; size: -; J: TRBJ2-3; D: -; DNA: TGCGCCAGCAGCTCCCAACTAGTCCCGGAGGCGGATACGCAGTATTTT; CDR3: CASSSQLVPEADTQYF
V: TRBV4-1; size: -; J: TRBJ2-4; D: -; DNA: TGCGCCAGCAGCCAAGGCCTAGGTAGCAAAAACATTCAGTACTTC; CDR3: CASSQGLGSKNIQYF
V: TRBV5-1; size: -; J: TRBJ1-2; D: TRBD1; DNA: TGCGCCAGCAGCTTGGGGTTCGGGGACAGGGTCTATGGCTACACCTTC; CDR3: CASSLGFGDRVYGYTF
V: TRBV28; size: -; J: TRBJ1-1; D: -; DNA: TGTGCCAGCAGTTTGGTCCCGGGGGAAGCTTTCTTT; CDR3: CASSLVPGEAFF
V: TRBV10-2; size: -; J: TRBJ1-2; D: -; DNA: TGCGCCAGCGCCGACGGAGAAGGGGACTTTAACTATGGCTACACCTTC; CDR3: CASADGEGDFNYGYTF
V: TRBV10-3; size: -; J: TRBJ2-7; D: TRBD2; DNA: TGTGCCATCGGCGGGGGAAGCTCCTACGAGCAGTACTTC; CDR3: CAIGGGSSYEQYF
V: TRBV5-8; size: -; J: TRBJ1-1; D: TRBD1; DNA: TGTGCCAGCAGCTACCGGGACAGAATGAACACTGAAGCTTTCTTT; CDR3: CASSYRDRMNTEAFF
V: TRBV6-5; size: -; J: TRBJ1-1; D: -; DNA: TGTGCCAGCAGTTACTCGACGGGATGGAACACTGAAGCTTTCTTT; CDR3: CASSYSTGWNTEAFF
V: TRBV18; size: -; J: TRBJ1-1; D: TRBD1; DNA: TGTGCCAGCTCACCAGATGAGGGCGGCAGGGGGCCACTGAACACTGAAGCTTTCTTT; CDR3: CASSPDEGGRGPLNTEAFF
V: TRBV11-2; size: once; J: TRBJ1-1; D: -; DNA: TGTGCCAGCAGCTTAGATAGGGGTGTGAACACTGAAGCTTTCTTT; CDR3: CASSLDRGVNTEAFF